This TCR beta chain was captured by sequencing in a study of PD-1 blockade in classical Hodgkin lymphoma. Every one of the patients relapsed after autologous stem cell transplantation (brentuximab vedotin exposure was variable). The assay was immunoSEQ multiplex PCR, and TCRdb's table has in-frame clones only and misses some. This sample has 13,000 to 15,000 clones, with over 80% found just once. The sequence came from a human donor with classical Hodgkin lymphoma. The specimen was peripheral blood mononuclear cells (PBMCs), collected at baseline.

This CDR3 reads CASSVYGDLLFF. The CDR3 coding sequence is TGTGCCAGCAGTGTGTATGGCGATCTACTGTTTTTT. The J gene is TRBJ1-4, the V gene TRBV2; D is ambiguous. The V end lost 4 bases, the J end lost 13 bases, and 13 bases lay between the germline ends. The CDR3 has 12 residues. Germline CDR1 and CDR2: SNHLY and FYNNEI.